One sample yielded the 2 T cell receptor beta chains listed below, sequenced in a study of Ad26.COV2.S vaccination and SARS-CoV-2 variants. Measured with immunoSEQ multiplex PCR; TCRdb has only the in-frame clones, and not every one. The repertoire includes about 350,000 clones, 88% of them detected once, and approximately 5.9% sits in the top ten. Indicated treatment: around 19 received Ad26.COV2.S at low or high dose, single or two shots; about 5 received placebo; per-sample allocation not given. Day 63 after the first vaccine or placebo injection was the time point for sampling. Material: peripheral blood, obtained in a trial of Ad26.COV2.S vaccine versus placebo. Every receptor here comes from a person aged 18-65 years who received the Ad26.COV2.S COVID-19 vaccine or a placebo.

J is TRBJ2-1 and V is TRBV3-1 (or the pseudogene TRBV3-2), with D perhaps TRBD2 (6 bases). The CDR3 is 15 amino acids. CDR1 and CDR2 from the germline V gene are LGHDT and YNNKEL (reference sequence). V lost 6 bases to trimming and J lost 6 bases, with 18 bases between them. CDR3 region: CASREAGTTINEQFF. Here the CDR3 DNA reads TGTGCCAGCAGGGAGGCGGGGACGACCATCAATGAGCAGTTCTTC.

This rearrangement joins TRBV19 to TRBJ1-6; D is unclear. V dropped 3 bases and J dropped 0 bases, with 9 bases sitting between them. Germline V lookup: CDR1 LNHDA, CDR2 SQIVND (reference sequence). The CDR3 has 16 amino acids. The CDR3 region has the DNA TGTGCCAGTAGTATCGGGCGAAGCTCCTATAATTCACCCCTCCACTTT. Residues: CASSIGRSSYNSPLHF.